The 22 T cell receptor beta chains below all came from one sample that was sequenced in a study of blood T cell repertoires in COVID-19 (TCRdb year 2020). Library prep was done by the immunoSEQ multiplex PCR assay. The clones in this table, taken by TCRdb from immuneACCESS, are in-frame only. Not every clone is retained; where verified, under half of the shortfall comes from an unresolved V gene, and the cause of the rest is unknown. This sample is represented by around 230,000 clones; roughly four fifths of them were singletons. The ten biggest clones cover 2% to 3% of the sample. The sequenced sample was peripheral blood. These receptors came from a woman aged 40 to 55 with active or convalescent COVID-19.

V usage is TRBV9 and J usage is TRBJ1-3, with 7 bases lining up with TRBD1. Looked up from germline, CDR1 is SGDLS and CDR2 is YYNGEE. V dropped 4 bases and J dropped 1; count of bases not matched to a gene: 8. The CDR3 loop spans 16 amino acids. CDR3 bases: TGTGCCAGCAGCAGCTACAGGGGAGGTTCTGGAAACACCATATATTTT. Protein: CASSSYRGGSGNTIYF.

The gene calls are TRBV19 and TRBJ2-7; 11 bases line up with TRBD2. Germline loops: CDR1 LNHDA, CDR2 SQIVND (reference sequence). The CDR3 spans 16 residues. The J segment lost 5 bases and the V segment lost 9 bases, leaving 15 bases of the junction unmatched. The CDR3 spells CARSPVAGGPSNEQYF. The CDR3 nucleotides read TGTGCCAGAAGCCCGGTAGCGGGAGGGCCGTCCAACGAGCAGTACTTC.

V usage is TRBV27 and J usage is TRBJ1-2; D unclear. V lost 2 bases to trimming and J lost 2 bases, with 15 bases between them. This CDR3 is built from 16 residues. From germline, CDR1 is MNHEY and CDR2 SMNVEV (reference sequence). CDR3 region: CASSLVPGIENYGYTF. DNA for the CDR3: TGTGCCAGCAGTTTAGTCCCGGGGATTGAAAACTATGGCTACACCTTC.

In this sample, this clone turned up once. The chain carries TRBV9 and TRBJ2-7, with 14 bases lining up with TRBD2. The ends lost 4 bases at V and 0 bases at J; junction bases unmatched: 6. CDR3 length: 17 amino acids. The V gene's germline CDR1 is SGDLS and CDR2 YYNGEE. The CDR3 nucleotides read TGTGCCAGCAGCCCCAGGACTAGCGGGAGGAACTCCTACGAGCAGTACTTC. Its protein product is CASSPRTSGRNSYEQYF.

The chain employs TRBV28 and TRBJ1-6; 9 bases map to TRBD1. This CDR3 is built from 17 residues. Trimming at V came to 3 bases and at J to 5 bases, leaving 8 bases not matched to a gene. Germline V gene sequence: CDR1 MDHEN, CDR2 SYDVKM. This chain's CDR3 is CASSLGGTGHHNSPLHF. As DNA, the CDR3 is TGTGCCAGCAGTTTGGGCGGGACAGGGCACCATAATTCACCCCTCCACTTT.

This clone was found once. The chain couples TRBV5-1 to TRBJ2-3; possibly TRBD2 for D (7 bases). Germline CDR1 SGHRS, CDR2 YFSETQ. Trimming removed 2 bases at V and 4 bases at J, with 14 bases between. This CDR3 comprises 15 residues. The CDR3 loop is CASSFNGGPADTQYF. In DNA form, the CDR3 reads TGCGCCAGCAGCTTTAACGGGGGGCCGGCAGATACGCAGTATTTT.

The rearrangement links TRBV5-6 to TRBJ1-6; D call uncertain. Germline CDR1 reads SGHDT; CDR2 reads YYEEEE. Trimming stripped 3 bases from V and 7 bases from J, with 8 bases between. This CDR3 region has 13 residues. Here the CDR3 DNA reads TGTGCCAGCAGCTCCTCGGTGAATTCACCCCTCCACTTT. It yields the protein CASSSSVNSPLHF.

This clone turned up a few times. This chain uses TRBV5-1 with TRBJ1-1, with D perhaps matching TRBD1 (5 bases). V was cut by 0 bases and J by 0 bases, with 9 bases left in between. From germline, CDR1 is SGHRS and CDR2 YFSETQ. This CDR3 is 15 amino acids long. CDR3 sequence reads: CASSLEGALNTEAFF. Written as DNA, the CDR3 is TGCGCCAGCAGCTTGGAAGGGGCCCTGAACACTGAAGCTTTCTTT.

The chain employs TRBV29-1 and TRBJ1-6; TRBD1 matches at 9 bases. Germline V lookup: CDR1 SQVTM, CDR2 ANQGSEA. With V trimmed by 4 bases and J by 9 bases, 13 bases remained unmatched. The CDR3 has 16 amino acids. This CDR3 reads CSVGSLDRGDTSPLHF. CDR3 nucleotides: TGCAGCGTTGGGTCTCTGGACAGGGGAGATACTTCACCCCTCCACTTT.

This clone occurred a few times. The rearrangement uses TRBV6-2 or TRBV6-3 and TRBJ2-2, with D perhaps matching TRBD1 (5 bases). This CDR3 has 13 residues. With 3 bases removed from V and 9 bases from J, the gap between germline ends came to 11 bases. The germline CDR1 and CDR2 sequences are MNHEY and SVGEGT. CDR3 bases: TGTGCCAGCAGTTATGCAGGGCCACGGGAGCTGTTTTTT. It codes for CASSYAGPRELFF.

The V and J genes are TRBV30 and TRBJ1-4, with 7 bases that match TRBD1. The CDR3 is made up of 16 amino acids. V trimming: 0 bases; J trimming: 7 bases; junction bases outside the gene matches: 11. The V gene's germline CDR1 is GTSNPN and CDR2 SVGIG (reference sequence). Here the CDR3 DNA reads TGTGCCTGGAGTGTAGGAACGACAGGGACGACTGAAAAACTGTTTTTT. Its translation is CAWSVGTTGTTEKLFF.

CDR3 sequence: CASSIDGTGWFSEAFF. As DNA, the CDR3 is TGCGCCAGCAGCATCGATGGGACAGGGTGGTTCTCTGAAGCTTTCTTT. This sequence joins TRBV5-1 and TRBJ1-1; 9 bases line up with TRBD1. V lost 4 bases, J lost 6 bases, and 13 bases stayed unmatched. This CDR3 has 16 amino acids. Germline V lookup: CDR1 SGHRS, CDR2 YFSETQ.

The gene calls are TRBV19 and TRBJ2-2; D might be TRBD2 (7 bases). The CDR3 is 17 residues long. V dropped 4 bases and J dropped 6 bases, with 21 bases sitting between them. Germline lookup yields CDR1 LNHDA and CDR2 SQIVND (reference sequence). CDR3 in DNA: TGTGCCAGTAGTAGGGGCGGGGGCCTTGGTCTTTCCGGGGAGCTGTTTTTT. Protein: CASSRGGGLGLSGELFF. Drawing the rest from reference TRBV19 and TRBJ2-2, the complete variable domain is DGGITQSPKYLFRKEGQNVTLSCEQNLNHDAMYWYRQDPGQGLRLIYYSQIVNDFQKGDIAEGYSVSREKKESFPLTVTSAQKNPTAFYLCASSRGGGLGLSGELFFGEGSRLTVL.

The chain has TRBV9 and TRBJ1-6, with no clear D. The CDR3 is 16 residues long. With 0 bases removed from V and 7 bases from J, the gap between germline ends came to 14 bases. Looked up from germline, CDR1 is SGDLS and CDR2 is YYNGEE. Here the CDR3 reads CASSVELRVENSPLHF. Written as DNA, the CDR3 is TGTGCCAGCAGCGTAGAGCTACGGGTGGAAAATTCACCCCTCCACTTT.

V is TRBV19 and J is TRBJ1-1; the match to TRBD1 covers 9 bases. This CDR3 is 16 amino acids long. CDR1 and CDR2 from the germline V gene are LNHDA and SQIVND (reference sequence). Trimming at V came to 3 bases and at J to 1 base, leaving 6 bases not matched to a gene. CDR3 bases: TGTGCCAGTAGTATCCTACCGGGACAGGGGAACACTGAAGCTTTCTTT. Translation gives CASSILPGQGNTEAFF.

This rearrangement joins TRBV5-1 to TRBJ1-3, with D perhaps matching TRBD1 (5 bases). The germline CDR1 and CDR2 sequences are SGHRS and YFSETQ. Trimming pared 0 bases from V and 4 bases from J, leaving 8 bases between. This CDR3 region has 14 residues. DNA for the CDR3: TGCGCCAGCAGCTTGGAGGGGTACGGAAACACCATATATTTT. Amino acids: CASSLEGYGNTIYF. Full variable domain (remainder filled in from reference TRBV5-1 and TRBJ1-3): KAGVTQTPRYLIKTRGQQVTLSCSPISGHRSVSWYQQTPGQGLQFLFEYFSETQRNKGNFPGRFSGRQFSNSRSEMNVSTLELGDSALYLCASSLEGYGNTIYFGEGSWLTVV.

This clone has only a few counts. The chain has TRBV30 and TRBJ2-1, with 7 bases identical to TRBD1. CDR3 size: 13 residues. Germline CDR1 and CDR2: GTSNPN and SVGIG (reference sequence). V gave up 4 bases and J gave up 4 bases; unmatched junction bases: 4. The CDR3 here is CAWTPGQYNEQFF. The CDR3 bases are TGTGCCTGGACCCCGGGACAGTACAATGAGCAGTTCTTC.

This sequence joins TRBV6-5 and TRBJ2-7; D unresolved. Germline V CDR1 and CDR2: MNHEY, SVGAGI. V lost 0 bases to trimming and J lost 2 bases, with 14 bases between them. The CDR3 covers 16 residues. The CDR3 bases are TGTGCCAGCAGTTACTCGACCACGTGGGCGACCTACGAGCAGTACTTC. Its translation is CASSYSTTWATYEQYF.

V and J are TRBV15 and TRBJ1-2; D remains unclear. CDR3 length equals 13 residues. Germline CDR1 reads LNHNV; CDR2 reads YYDKDF (reference sequence). The V end was cut by 0 bases, the J end by 10 bases, with 12 bases between. The CDR3 region is CATSRDSEVDYTF. The CDR3, as DNA: TGTGCCACCAGCAGAGATTCTGAGGTAGACTACACCTTC.

J is TRBJ1-1 and V is TRBV5-1; D gene uncertain. CDR1 and CDR2 from the germline V gene are SGHRS and YFSETQ. Trimming cost V 0 bases and J 11 bases, with 14 bases left between them. CDR3 size: 13 residues. The CDR3 reads CASSLAGQEAAFF. As DNA, the CDR3 is TGCGCCAGCAGCTTGGCCGGTCAGGAGGCGGCTTTCTTT.

The chain couples TRBV6-6 to TRBJ1-2; 7 bases agree with TRBD1. V shed 6 bases, J shed 5 bases, and the junction held 6 bases outside the gene matches. Germline V gene sequence: CDR1 MNHNY, CDR2 SVGAGI (reference sequence). The CDR3 covers 13 residues. The DNA for the CDR3 is TGTGCCAGCAGCCCGGGACAGTTTTATGGCTACACCTTC. Its protein is CASSPGQFYGYTF.

The genes are TRBV11-3 and TRBJ1-1, with 7 nucleotides matching TRBD1. Trimming cost V 2 bases and J 6 bases; bases outside gene matches: 9. The CDR3 spans 15 residues. The germline V gene encodes CDR1 SGHNT and CDR2 YENEEA. CDR3 sequence: CASSLFGQGVSEAFF. Written as DNA, the CDR3 is TGTGCCAGCAGCTTATTCGGCCAGGGGGTATCTGAAGCTTTCTTT.